One and the same sample provided the 11 T cell receptor beta chains below, sequenced in a study of T cells in Graves' hyperthyroidism and ophthalmopathy (dated by TCRdb to about 2019). Libraries came from multiplex PCR. This sample was sequenced with an Illumina HiSeq 2000. The TCR beta CDR3 regions were amplified from RNA transcripts. A first-round RT-PCR of the TCR CDR3 used the HTBI primer set with the Qiagen OneStep RT-PCR kit. TCRdb reprocessing: public reads trimmed at Q25 with fastp, clones called with MiXCR, in-frame beta chains kept. CDR3 protein duplicates are merged, each entry listing the most common genes and DNA. This sample has about 840,000 distinct CDR3 sequences in its table, and 35% to 40% of those were observed once. The ten largest clones capture around 9.3% of the sample. Material for sequencing was blood. These receptors were taken from a man aged 18 to 30 with Graves' hyperthyroidism.

The chain carries TRBV29-1 and TRBJ1-4; D is ambiguous. The ends were cut back, 4 bases at V and 5 bases at J, with 5 bases in the middle. The CDR3 is made up of 11 amino acids. The germline gives CDR1 SQVTM, CDR2 ANQGSEA. This chain's CDR3 is CSVVGNEKLFF. Written as DNA, the CDR3 is TGCAGCGTTGTTGGGAATGAAAAACTGTTTTTT.

This clonotype was seen only a few times. This chain uses TRBV6-5 with TRBJ1-2, with D unclear. V was trimmed by 2 bases and J by 3 bases, leaving 10 bases between them. CDR1 is MNHEY, CDR2 SVGAGI, per germline. The CDR3 covers 14 residues. Here the CDR3 DNA reads TGTGCCAGCAGTTACGGGATGCAAGACTATGGCTACACCTTC. Protein product: CASSYGMQDYGYTF.

This clonotype was seen at least ten times. The gene calls are TRBV2 and TRBJ1-2, with D perhaps matching TRBD1 (5 bases). This CDR3 is 12 amino acids long. Germline assignment: CDR1 SNHLY and CDR2 FYNNEI. V gave up 7 bases and J gave up 4 bases, with 10 bases separating them. The CDR3 DNA follows: TGTGCCAGCAAGGGGACCCCCTATGGCTACACCTTC. Translating it yields CASKGTPYGYTF.

This clonotype was seen more than once but under ten times. The chain carries TRBV7-9 and TRBJ2-2, with D perhaps matching TRBD1 or TRBD2 (5 bases each). From germline, CDR1 is SEHNR and CDR2 FQNEAQ (reference sequence). V lost 0 bases and J 0 bases, leaving 5 bases between the germline ends. This CDR3 has 15 residues. Here the CDR3 reads CASSLAGPNTGELFF. The DNA for the CDR3 is TGTGCCAGCAGCTTAGCGGGACCGAACACCGGGGAGCTGTTTTTT.

Only a few counts were recorded for this clonotype. The genes are TRBV20-1 and TRBJ2-7, with a tentative D call TRBD1 (5 bases). The CDR3 sequence is 15 residues long. Germline CDR1 is DFQATT and CDR2 is SNEGSKA (reference sequence). V was cut by 1 base and J by 1 base, with 14 bases left in between. This chain's CDR3 is CSARGDKKGSYEQYF. The DNA of the CDR3 is TGCAGTGCTAGAGGGGATAAAAAGGGGTCCTACGAGCAGTACTTC.

The rearrangement joins TRBV9 to TRBJ1-6; D might be TRBD1 (5 bases). This CDR3 spans 15 amino acids. Trimming shortened V by 3 bases and J by 10 bases, and 17 bases separated the two germline ends. In germline, CDR1 is SGDLS, CDR2 YYNGEE. CDR3 DNA: TGTGCCAGCAGCGAGACTAGCGGGACCAGCTCACCCCTCCACTTT. It is translated as CASSETSGTSSPLHF.

As for this clonotype: This CDR3 is missing its conserved last phenylalanine or tryptophan, likely due to a read error. This chain connects TRBV2 to TRBJ1-1; no firm D call. Germline CDR1 is SNHLY and CDR2 is FYNNEI. This CDR3 comprises 12 residues. V lost 1 base and J lost 4, with 4 bases in between. The CDR3 region has the DNA TGTGCCAGCAGTGAAGGGGTCACTGAAGCTTTCATT. It is translated as CASSEGVTEAFI.

The genes are TRBV7-9 and TRBJ1-1, with D possibly matching TRBD1 (5 bases). V shed 5 bases and J shed 0 bases, with 19 bases lying between them. Germline V gene data show CDR1 as SEHNR and CDR2 as FQNEAQ (reference sequence). The CDR3 totals 17 residues. The CDR3 sequence is CASSPTFGDGLNTEAFF. The CDR3 region has the DNA TGTGCCAGCAGCCCTACTTTCGGGGACGGCCTGAACACTGAAGCTTTCTTT.

The V call is TRBV9, the J call TRBJ2-7; D ambiguous. Germline V lookup: CDR1 SGDLS, CDR2 YYNGEE. This CDR3 is 13 amino acids long. Trimming stripped 2 bases from V and 6 bases from J, with 12 bases between. CDR3 in amino acids: CASSVHDLSEQYF. The CDR3 DNA reads TGTGCCAGCAGCGTCCACGACCTCTCCGAGCAGTACTTC.

This clonotype was counted at least ten times. The chain recombines TRBV19 with TRBJ1-5, with 10 nucleotides matching TRBD1. The trim removed 5 bases at V and 5 bases at J, leaving 3 bases unmatched. The CDR3 sequence is 14 residues long. Per the germline V gene, CDR1 is LNHDA and CDR2 is SQIVND (reference sequence). The CDR3 coding sequence is TGTGCCAGTAGTGCGGGACAGGGGCATCAGCCCCAGCATTTT. Its protein product is CASSAGQGHQPQHF.

This clonotype was seen ten or more times. The chain is built from TRBV7-6 and TRBJ1-4; no clear D. This CDR3 is built from 14 residues. CDR1 SGHVS and CDR2 FNYEAQ come from the germline V gene. Trimming stripped 5 bases from V and 7 bases from J, with 14 bases between. This CDR3 is CASSQPREGEKLFF. CDR3 DNA: TGTGCCAGCAGCCAGCCACGGGAGGGTGAAAAACTGTTTTTT.